This TCR beta chain was retrieved from a study of spatial heterogeneity in lung cancer. The time point was: sample taken at primary tumor resection. Donation came from 70 or so patients with untreated early-stage non-small cell lung cancer. Whole RNA came from tumor, nontumor lung or frozen PBMC and was sequenced without being sorted. TCRdb called the 5' RACE reads again in MiXCR, with one record for every CDR3 protein. Among about 38,000 distinct CDR3 sequences listed, around 7.5% were seen once. With 5 bases removed from V and 6 bases from J, the gap between germline ends came to 15 bases. The germline V gene has CDR1 SGHTA and CDR2 FQGNSA. This CDR3 is 14 amino acids long. This clonotype appeared many times.

Here the sequenced sample was PBMCs, taken at surgery. This clonotype was obtained from a male donor with early-stage non-small cell lung cancer. The J gene is TRBJ2-3, the V gene TRBV7-2; no clear D gene. The CDR3 coding sequence is TGTGCCAGCAGCACGTACAACCCTCCGGATACGCAGTATTTT. Translating it yields CASSTYNPPDTQYF.